This T cell receptor beta chain is drawn from a study of neurological immune-mediated disorders. CDR1 is KGHSH, CDR2 LQKENI, per germline. V lost 0 bases and J 3 bases, leaving 11 bases between the germline ends. The CDR3 has 16 residues. This clonotype was recorded at least ten times. TCRdb called the 5' RACE reads again in MiXCR, with one record for every CDR3 protein. Counted here are approximately 32,000 distinct CDR3 sequences, about 16% occurring once; the ten biggest clones make up 25% to 30%. The chain couples TRBV18 to TRBJ2-2; tentatively, D is TRBD1 (5 bases). The sample comprised PBMCs. The TCR was taken from a man between 65 and 85 years old in good health. CDR3 in DNA: TGTGCCAGCTCACCACCGTACCCAGGGCACACCGGGGAGCTGTTTTTT. Protein sequence: CASSPPYPGHTGELFF.